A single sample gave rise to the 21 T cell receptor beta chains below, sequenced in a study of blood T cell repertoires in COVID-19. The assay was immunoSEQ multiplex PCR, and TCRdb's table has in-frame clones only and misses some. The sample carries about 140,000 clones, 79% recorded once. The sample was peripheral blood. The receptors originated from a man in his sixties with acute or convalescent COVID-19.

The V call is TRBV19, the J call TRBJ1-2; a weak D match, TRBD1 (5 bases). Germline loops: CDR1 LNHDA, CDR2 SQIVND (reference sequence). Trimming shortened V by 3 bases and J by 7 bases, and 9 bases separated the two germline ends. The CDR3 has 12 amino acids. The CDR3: CASSIQGIGYTF. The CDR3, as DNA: TGTGCCAGTAGTATTCAGGGAATTGGCTACACCTTC.

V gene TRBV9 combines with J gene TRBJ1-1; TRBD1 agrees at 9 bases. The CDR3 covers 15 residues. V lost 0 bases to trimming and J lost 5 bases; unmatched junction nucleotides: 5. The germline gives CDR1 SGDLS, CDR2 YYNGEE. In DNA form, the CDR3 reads TGTGCCAGCAGCGTAGTAACAGGGGGCGAGACTGAAGCTTTCTTT. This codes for CASSVVTGGETEAFF.

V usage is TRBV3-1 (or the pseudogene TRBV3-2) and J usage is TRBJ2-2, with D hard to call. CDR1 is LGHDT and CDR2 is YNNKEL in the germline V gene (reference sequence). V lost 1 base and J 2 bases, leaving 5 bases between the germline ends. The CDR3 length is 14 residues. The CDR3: CASSQGPNTGELFF. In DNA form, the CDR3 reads TGTGCCAGCAGCCAAGGGCCCAACACCGGGGAGCTGTTTTTT.

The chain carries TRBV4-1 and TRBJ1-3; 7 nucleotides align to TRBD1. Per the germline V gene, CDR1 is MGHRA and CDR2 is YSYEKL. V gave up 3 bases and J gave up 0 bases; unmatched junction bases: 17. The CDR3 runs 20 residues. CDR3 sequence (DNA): TGCGCCAGCAGCCATAGGCTAAGGGACAGTACTAAGTACTCTGGAAACACCATATATTTT. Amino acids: CASSHRLRDSTKYSGNTIYF.

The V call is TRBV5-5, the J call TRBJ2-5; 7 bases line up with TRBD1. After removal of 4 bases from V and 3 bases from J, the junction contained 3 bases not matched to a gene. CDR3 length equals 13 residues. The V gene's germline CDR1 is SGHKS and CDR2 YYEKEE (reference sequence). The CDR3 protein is CASSLTGEETQYF. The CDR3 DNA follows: TGTGCCAGCAGCCTCACAGGGGAAGAGACCCAGTACTTC. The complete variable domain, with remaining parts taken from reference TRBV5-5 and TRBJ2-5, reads DAGVTQSPTHLIKTRGQQVTLRCSPISGHKSVSWYQQVLGQGPQFIFQYYEKEERGRGNFPDRFSARQFPNYSSELNVNALLLGDSALYLCASSLTGEETQYFGPGTRLLVL.

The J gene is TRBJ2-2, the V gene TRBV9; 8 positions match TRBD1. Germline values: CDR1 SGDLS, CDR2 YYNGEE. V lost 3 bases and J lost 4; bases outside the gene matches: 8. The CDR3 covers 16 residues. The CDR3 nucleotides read TGTGCCAGCAGCGCCATGACAGGGGCCGGCACCGGGGAGCTGTTTTTT. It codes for CASSAMTGAGTGELFF.

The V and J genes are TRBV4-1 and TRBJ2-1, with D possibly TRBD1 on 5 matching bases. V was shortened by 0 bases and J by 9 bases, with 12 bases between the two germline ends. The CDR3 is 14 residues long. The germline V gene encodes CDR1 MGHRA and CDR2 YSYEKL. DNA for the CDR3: TGCGCCAGCAGCCAAGAAGGGCAGGGCAGTGAGCAGTTCTTC. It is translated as CASSQEGQGSEQFF.

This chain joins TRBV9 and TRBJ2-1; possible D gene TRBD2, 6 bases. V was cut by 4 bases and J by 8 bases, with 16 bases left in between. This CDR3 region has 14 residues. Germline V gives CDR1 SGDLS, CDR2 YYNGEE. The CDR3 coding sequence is TGTGCCAGCAGCCTGGGCCCGGGGGTCGATGAGCAGTTCTTC. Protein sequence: CASSLGPGVDEQFF.

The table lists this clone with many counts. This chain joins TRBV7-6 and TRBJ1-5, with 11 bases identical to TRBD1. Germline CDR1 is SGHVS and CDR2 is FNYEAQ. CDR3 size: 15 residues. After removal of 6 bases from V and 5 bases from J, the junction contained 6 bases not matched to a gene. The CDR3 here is CASSRTGGEHQPQHF. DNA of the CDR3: TGTGCCAGCAGTCGGACAGGGGGCGAACATCAGCCCCAGCATTTT. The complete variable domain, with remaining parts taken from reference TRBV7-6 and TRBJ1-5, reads GAGVSQSPRYKVTKRGQDVALRCDPISGHVSLYWYRQALGQGPEFLTYFNYEAQQDKSGLPNDRFSAERPEGSISTLTIQRTEQRDSAMYRCASSRTGGEHQPQHFGDGTRLSIL.

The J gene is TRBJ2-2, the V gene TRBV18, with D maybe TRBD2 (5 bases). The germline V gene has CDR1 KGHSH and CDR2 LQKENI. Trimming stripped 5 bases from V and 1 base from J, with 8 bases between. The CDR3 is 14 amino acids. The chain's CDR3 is CASSSRGNTGELFF. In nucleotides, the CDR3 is TGTGCCAGCTCATCTCGGGGGAACACCGGGGAGCTGTTTTTT.

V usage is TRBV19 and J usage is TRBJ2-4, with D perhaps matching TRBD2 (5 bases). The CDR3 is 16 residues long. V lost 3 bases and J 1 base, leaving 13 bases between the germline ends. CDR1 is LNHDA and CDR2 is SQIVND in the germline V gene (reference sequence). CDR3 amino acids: CASSMKSPGAKNIQYF. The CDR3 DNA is TGTGCCAGTAGTATGAAGTCACCGGGGGCCAAAAACATTCAGTACTTC.

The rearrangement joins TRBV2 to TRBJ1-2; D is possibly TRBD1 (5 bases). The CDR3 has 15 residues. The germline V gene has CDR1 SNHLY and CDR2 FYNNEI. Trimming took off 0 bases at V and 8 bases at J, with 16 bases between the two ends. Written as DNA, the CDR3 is TGTGCCAGCAGTGAAGCGCTGTGGGGCGCGGGGGGCTACACCTTC. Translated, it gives CASSEALWGAGGYTF. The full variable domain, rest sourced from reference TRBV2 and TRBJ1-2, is EPEVTQTPSHQVTQMGQEVILRCVPISNHLYFYWYRQILGQKVEFLVSFYNNEISEKSEIFDDQFSVERPDGSNFTLKIRSTKLEDSAMYFCASSEALWGAGGYTFGSGTRLTVV.

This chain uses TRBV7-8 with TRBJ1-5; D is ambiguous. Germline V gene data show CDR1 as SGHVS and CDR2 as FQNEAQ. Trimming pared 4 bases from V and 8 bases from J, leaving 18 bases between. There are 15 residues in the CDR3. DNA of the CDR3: TGTGCCAGCAGCTCCGACCACATGAGGGATGAGCCCCAGCATTTT. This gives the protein CASSSDHMRDEPQHF.

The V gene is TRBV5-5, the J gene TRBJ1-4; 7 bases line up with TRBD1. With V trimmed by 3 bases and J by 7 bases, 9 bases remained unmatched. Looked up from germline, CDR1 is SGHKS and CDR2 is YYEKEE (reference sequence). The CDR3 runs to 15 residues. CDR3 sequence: CASSSMGGQFEKLFF. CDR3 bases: TGTGCCAGCAGCTCCATGGGGGGACAGTTTGAAAAACTGTTTTTT.

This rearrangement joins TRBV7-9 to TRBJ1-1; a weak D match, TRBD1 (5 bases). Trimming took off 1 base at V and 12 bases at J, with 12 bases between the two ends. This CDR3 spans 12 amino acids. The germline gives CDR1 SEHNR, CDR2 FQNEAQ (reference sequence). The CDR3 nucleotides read TGTGCCAGCAGCTTAGGGACAAGGAGTACTTTCTTT. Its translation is CASSLGTRSTFF.

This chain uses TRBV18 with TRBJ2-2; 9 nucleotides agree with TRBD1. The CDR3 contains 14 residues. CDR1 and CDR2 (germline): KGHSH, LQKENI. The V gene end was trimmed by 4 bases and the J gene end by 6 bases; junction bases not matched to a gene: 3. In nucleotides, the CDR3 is TGTGCCAGCTCACAGGGACAGGGAGCCGGGGAGCTGTTTTTT. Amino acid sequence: CASSQGQGAGELFF.

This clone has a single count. DNA of the CDR3: TGTGCCAGCAGCGTCCTCATGGGAGGAGCCTACAATGAGCAGTTCTTC. Its protein is CASSVLMGGAYNEQFF. V usage is TRBV9 and J usage is TRBJ2-1; TRBD2 is a possible D gene (6 bases). Deletions cut 2 bases from V and 2 bases from J, with 14 bases between. The CDR3 covers 16 residues. Looked up from germline, CDR1 is SGDLS and CDR2 is YYNGEE.

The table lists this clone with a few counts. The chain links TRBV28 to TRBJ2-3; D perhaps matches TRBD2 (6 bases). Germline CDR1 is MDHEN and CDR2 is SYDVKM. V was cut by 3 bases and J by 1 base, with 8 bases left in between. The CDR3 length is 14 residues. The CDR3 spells CASSFPGGTDTQYF. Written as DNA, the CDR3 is TGTGCCAGCAGTTTCCCGGGAGGCACAGATACGCAGTATTTT. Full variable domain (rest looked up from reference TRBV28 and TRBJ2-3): DVKVTQSSRYLVKRTGEKVFLECVQDMDHENMFWYRQDPGLGLRLIYFSYDVKMKEKGDIPEGYSVSREKKERFSLILESASTNQTSMYLCASSFPGGTDTQYFGPGTRLTVL.

CDR3: CASSLDPGYSGNTIYF. The CDR3 nucleotides are TGTGCCAGCAGCTTAGATCCCGGGTACTCTGGAAACACCATATATTTT. The chain links TRBV11-2 to TRBJ1-3; D gene ambiguous. The CDR3 has 16 amino acids. Trimming cost V 0 bases and J 0 bases, with 9 bases left between them. Germline values: CDR1 SGHAT, CDR2 FQNNGV.

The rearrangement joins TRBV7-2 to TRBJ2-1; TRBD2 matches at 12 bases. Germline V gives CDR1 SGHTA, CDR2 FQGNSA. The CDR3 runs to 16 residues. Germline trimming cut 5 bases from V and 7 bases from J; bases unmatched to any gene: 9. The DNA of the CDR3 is TGTGCCAGCAGCCCGGCTAGCGGGAGGGCCTCGAATGAGCAGTTCTTC. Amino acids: CASSPASGRASNEQFF.

The CDR3 region is CASSSRDSEAFF. Written as DNA, the CDR3 is TGTGCCAGCAGCTCCCGGGACAGTGAAGCTTTCTTT. The rearrangement links TRBV7-2 to TRBJ1-1; 7 nucleotides align to TRBD1. The CDR3 has 12 amino acids. Germline CDR1 reads SGHTA; CDR2 reads FQGNSA. The J segment lost 7 bases and the V segment lost 4 bases, leaving 3 bases of the junction unmatched. Variable domain in full (rest from reference TRBV7-2 and TRBJ1-1): GAGVSQSPSNKVTEKGKDVELRCDPISGHTALYWYRQSLGQGLEFLIYFQGNSAPDKSGLPSDRFSAERTGGSVSTLTIQRTQQEDSAVYLCASSSRDSEAFFGQGTRLTVV.